The T cell receptor beta chain under discussion was sequenced for a study of cytomegalovirus exposure and HLA in healthy donors. The CDR3 is 14 residues long. V lost 2 bases and J lost 3, with 10 bases in between. The germline gives CDR1 MNHNS, CDR2 SASEGT. Researchers ran the PCR with 60 Vbeta and 13 Jbeta primers. Only in-frame clones appear in the TCRdb table, and some are missing; sequencing was by immunoSEQ multiplex PCR. Counted here are over 150,000 clones, 65% to 85% occurring once; the ten biggest clones make up over 2.5%. The receptor was derived from a woman aged 50 to 65 in good health and CMV-seropositive. The sequencing sample was made of PBMCs. The rearrangement uses TRBV6-1 and TRBJ2-5; D is perhaps TRBD2 (6 bases). The CDR3 sequence is CASSESWGEETQYF. In DNA form, the CDR3 reads TGTGCCAGCAGTGAATCCTGGGGGGAAGAGACCCAGTACTTC.